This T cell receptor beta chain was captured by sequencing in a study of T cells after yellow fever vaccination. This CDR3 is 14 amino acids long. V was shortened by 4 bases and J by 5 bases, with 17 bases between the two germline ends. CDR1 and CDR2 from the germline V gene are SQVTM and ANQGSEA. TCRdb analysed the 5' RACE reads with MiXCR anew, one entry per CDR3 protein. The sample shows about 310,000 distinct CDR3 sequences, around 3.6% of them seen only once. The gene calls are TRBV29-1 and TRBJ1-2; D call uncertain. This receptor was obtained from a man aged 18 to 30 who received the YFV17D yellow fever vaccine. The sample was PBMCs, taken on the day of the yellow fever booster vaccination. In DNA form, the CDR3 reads TGCAGCGTTGCTAGCGCGGGCCTGACGTATGGCTACACCTTC. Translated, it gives CSVASAGLTYGYTF.